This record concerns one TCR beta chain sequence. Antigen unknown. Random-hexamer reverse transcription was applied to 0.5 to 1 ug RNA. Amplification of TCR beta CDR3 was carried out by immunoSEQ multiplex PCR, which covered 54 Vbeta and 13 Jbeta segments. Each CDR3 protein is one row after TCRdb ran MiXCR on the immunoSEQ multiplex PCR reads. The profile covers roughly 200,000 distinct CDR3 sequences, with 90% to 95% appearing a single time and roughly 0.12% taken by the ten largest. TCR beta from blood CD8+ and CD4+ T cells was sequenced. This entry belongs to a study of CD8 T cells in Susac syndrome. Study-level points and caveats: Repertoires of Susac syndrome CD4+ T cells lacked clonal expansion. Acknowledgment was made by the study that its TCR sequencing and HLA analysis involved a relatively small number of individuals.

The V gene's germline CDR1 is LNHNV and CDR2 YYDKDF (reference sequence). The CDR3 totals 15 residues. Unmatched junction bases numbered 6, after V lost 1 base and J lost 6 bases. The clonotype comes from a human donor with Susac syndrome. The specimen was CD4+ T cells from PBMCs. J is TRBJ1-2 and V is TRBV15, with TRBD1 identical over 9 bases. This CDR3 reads CATSRGETGGHGYTF. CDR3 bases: TGTGCCACCAGCAGAGGGGAGACAGGGGGTCATGGCTACACCTTC.